This entry describes one T cell receptor (beta chain). These data belong to a study of T cell responses to AZD1222 COVID-19 vaccine. TCRdb keeps only in-frame clones here, not all; method: immunoSEQ multiplex PCR. The table records about 140,000 clones, 89% of them present only once. The sequence was collected from an adult in good health. The sequencing here drew on peripheral blood, taken on day 0 of AZD1222 vaccination.

The CDR3 sequence: CASKDGPGGYEQYF. DNA for the CDR3: TGTGCCAGCAAGGACGGCCCGGGAGGATACGAGCAGTACTTC. The chain is built from TRBV6-5 and TRBJ2-7, with 7 bases lining up with TRBD2. This CDR3 spans 14 amino acids. V lost 7 bases, J lost 4 bases, and 10 bases stayed unmatched. CDR1 and CDR2 from the germline V gene are MNHEY and SVGAGI.